Described below is a single T cell receptor beta chain sequence and its context. Its antigen specificity is not known. Base qualities are not at hand, and no much larger clone is one base apart. Looking up the germline V gene yields CDR1 MNHEY and CDR2 SVGEGT. V is pruned by 5 bases and J by 8 bases, leaving 11 bases of the junction without a gene match. Reading from cysteine to phenylalanine, the CDR3 counts 14 amino acids. Left in the record is the CDR3 DNA by itself, 42 bases read in frame from the first base. The data stem from a study of T cell repertoires in cytomegalovirus infection (dated by TCRdb to about 2019). As for the study more broadly: The HLA type of each donor mattered for the analysis, because public TCR beta signatures pointed to carriage of CMV infection along with the matching HLA type.

The investigation overall reported the following: The ex vivo response was dominated by HLA-C-restricted CMV-specific TCR beta clonotypes, and the single most frequent clonotype in two of eight donors was supplied by these HLA-C-restricted clonotypes. In both this cohort and an independent cohort of a few hundred donors, the cumulative frequency of public TCR beta family members distinguished carriers of CMV infection plus the relevant HLA type.

The listed sequencing device is Illumina HiSeq 1500. TCRdb passed the public sequencing reads through fastp at Q25 and MiXCR, retaining productive beta sequences. One record per CDR3 amino acid sequence lists the most common genes and DNA. The sample table holds nearly 650,000 distinct CDR3 sequences, of which 24% were seen once. 7.5% to 9% of the sample goes to the ten largest clones. In this chain, TRBV6-2 or TRBV6-3 is recombined with TRBJ1-2; a stretch of 7 junction bases matches TRBD1. The receptor's source is a human donor in good health (CMV status not recorded). Some clones in this sample may be carry-over from other donors' samples. Sequencing input: CD8+ T cells from PBMCs. The CDR3 region reads CASSPFRTGDGYTF. DNA sequence: TGTGCCAGCAGTCCTTTTCGGACAGGCGACGGCTACACCTTC.